The 21 T cell receptor beta chains presented below share a single source sample, sequenced in a study of cytomegalovirus exposure and HLA in healthy donors. Sequenced by immunoSEQ multiplex PCR; TCRdb stores in-frame clones only, minus some. There are about 240,000 clones in the sample; around 88% occur only once, and 1% to 1.5% lies in the top ten. Sequenced input: PBMCs. All receptors derive from a woman in her twenties or thirties in good health and CMV-seropositive.

The rearrangement links TRBV27 to TRBJ2-7; D not resolved. The V end was cut by 4 bases, the J end by 2 bases, with 12 bases between. Germline loops: CDR1 MNHEY, CDR2 SMNVEV (reference sequence). This CDR3 is built from 14 residues. CDR3 sequence: CASSWRREAYEQYF. The CDR3 DNA is TGTGCCAGCAGTTGGAGACGCGAGGCCTACGAGCAGTACTTC.

The chain employs TRBV5-1 and TRBJ2-5; maybe TRBD2 (6 bases). Germline CDR1 SGHRS, CDR2 YFSETQ. V lost 0 bases, J lost 3 bases, and 9 bases lay in between. The CDR3 totals 14 residues. This CDR3 is CASSLDSGEETQYF. In nucleotides, the CDR3 is TGCGCCAGCAGCTTGGATTCGGGAGAAGAGACCCAGTACTTC.

The chain has TRBV28 and TRBJ2-7, with a weak D call TRBD1 (5 bases). Germline loops: CDR1 MDHEN, CDR2 SYDVKM. The V and J ends lost 6 bases and 4 bases respectively, with 16 bases between them. CDR3 size: 14 residues. CDR3: CASRIGDRKYEQYF. CDR3 DNA sequence: TGTGCCAGCAGGATAGGAGACAGAAAATACGAGCAGTACTTC. Filled out from reference TRBV28 and TRBJ2-7, the complete variable domain reads DVKVTQSSRYLVKRTGEKVFLECVQDMDHENMFWYRQDPGLGLRLIYFSYDVKMKEKGDIPEGYSVSREKKERFSLILESASTNQTSMYLCASRIGDRKYEQYFGPGTRLTVT.

This chain links TRBV4-1 with TRBJ2-7; TRBD2 aligns across 8 bases. From germline, CDR1 is MGHRA and CDR2 YSYEKL. Losses at the gene ends were 2 bases for V and 6 bases for J; bases not matched to a gene: 12. The CDR3 extends over 16 amino acids. DNA of the CDR3: TGCGCCAGCAGCCAAAGTCCGGCGGGAGGACTCAGCGAGCAGTACTTC. This encodes CASSQSPAGGLSEQYF.

The rearrangement links TRBV27 to TRBJ1-2, with TRBD1 matching over 7 bases. Germline V lookup: CDR1 MNHEY, CDR2 SMNVEV (reference sequence). The CDR3 has 12 amino acids. V lost 6 bases to trimming and J lost 8 bases; unmatched junction nucleotides: 6. CDR3 in amino acids: CASRTTGVGYTF. The CDR3, as DNA: TGTGCCAGCAGAACTACAGGGGTGGGCTACACCTTC.

The chain joins TRBV7-3 to TRBJ2-1; 8 nucleotides align to TRBD2. V dropped 5 bases and J dropped 9; count of bases not matched to a gene: 9. The CDR3 runs to 14 residues. CDR1 SGHTA and CDR2 FQGTGA come from the germline V gene. The CDR3 sequence: CASSPGRGVPEQFF. The CDR3 nucleotides are TGTGCCAGCAGCCCCGGGAGGGGGGTCCCTGAGCAGTTCTTC.

The chain uses TRBV9 and TRBJ2-3; no reliable D call. Per germline, CDR1 SGDLS and CDR2 YYNGEE. With 1 base removed from V and 1 base from J, the gap between germline ends came to 7 bases. There are 14 residues in the CDR3. For the CDR3, the DNA is TGTGCCAGCAGCGTATTCTCTGGCACAGATACGCAGTATTTT. Translated: CASSVFSGTDTQYF.

This clone was seen just once. The chain couples TRBV5-1 to TRBJ2-7, with D perhaps TRBD1 (5 bases). Germline V gene lookup returns CDR1 SGHRS and CDR2 YFSETQ. V lost 1 base and J lost 4, with 12 bases in between. This CDR3 contains 14 residues. The CDR3 reads CASSLLGAAYEQYF. In DNA, the CDR3 is TGCGCCAGCAGCTTGTTAGGGGCTGCTTACGAGCAGTACTTC. The whole variable domain, filled in from reference TRBV5-1 and TRBJ2-7, reads KAGVTQTPRYLIKTRGQQVTLSCSPISGHRSVSWYQQTPGQGLQFLFEYFSETQRNKGNFPGRFSGRQFSNSRSEMNVSTLELGDSALYLCASSLLGAAYEQYFGPGTRLTVT.

The rearrangement uses TRBV2 and TRBJ2-5, with TRBD1 as a possible D gene (6 bases). CDR3 length: 11 amino acids. CDR1 and CDR2 from the germline V gene are SNHLY and FYNNEI. Deletions cut 2 bases from V and 9 bases from J, with 7 bases between. The CDR3 reads CASSEPGAQYF. DNA of the CDR3: TGTGCCAGCAGTGAACCAGGGGCCCAGTACTTC.

The chain links TRBV7-3 to TRBJ2-1; 10 bases match TRBD2. The CDR3 totals 15 residues. V was pared by 5 bases and J by 3 bases, with 4 bases of the junction left unmatched. Germline V gives CDR1 SGHTA, CDR2 FQGTGA. The CDR3 region is CASSPGTSVYNEQFF. DNA of the CDR3: TGTGCCAGCAGCCCCGGGACTAGCGTCTACAATGAGCAGTTCTTC.

The chain links TRBV6-1 to TRBJ2-7, with D possibly being TRBD1 (5 bases). The germline gives CDR1 MNHNS, CDR2 SASEGT. Trimming took 3 bases from V and 4 from J, leaving 10 bases between them. The length of the CDR3 is 13 residues. In DNA, the CDR3 is TGTGCCAGCAGTGAGGCAGGGATGTACGAGCAGTACTTC. Translating gives CASSEAGMYEQYF.

This chain links TRBV19 with TRBJ2-7; weak D call: TRBD1 (5 bases). Trimming shortened V by 6 bases and J by 2 bases, and 20 bases separated the two germline ends. Germline lookup yields CDR1 LNHDA and CDR2 SQIVND (reference sequence). This CDR3 is built from 16 residues. The CDR3 loop reads CASSPQTVPLTYEQYF. For the CDR3, the DNA is TGTGCCAGTAGCCCTCAGACAGTACCATTAACCTACGAGCAGTACTTC.

V gene TRBV28 combines with J gene TRBJ2-1; D is possibly TRBD2 (5 bases). Trimming shortened V by 1 base and J by 0 bases, and 10 bases separated the two germline ends. The CDR3 spans 16 residues. The germline V gene encodes CDR1 MDHEN and CDR2 SYDVKM. CDR3 residues: CASSLFSVSSYNEQFF. CDR3 DNA: TGTGCCAGCAGTTTATTTAGCGTAAGCTCCTACAATGAGCAGTTCTTC.

J is TRBJ2-3 and V is TRBV4-1; D is perhaps TRBD1 (6 bases). The CDR3 runs 15 residues. The germline V and J ends were trimmed by 2 bases and 0 bases, with 9 bases remaining between them. Germline-derived CDR1 and CDR2 are MGHRA and YSYEKL. The CDR3: CASSQTGLSTDTQYF. In nucleotides, the CDR3 is TGCGCCAGCAGCCAAACAGGGTTGAGCACAGATACGCAGTATTTT.

DNA of the CDR3: TGTGCCAGCAGTCTCGGACAGGGGGGTCAGCCCCAGCATTTT. Its translation: CASSLGQGGQPQHF. J is TRBJ1-5 and V is TRBV2; 10 bases align to TRBD1. J lost 6 bases, V lost 5 bases, and 4 bases had no gene match. The CDR3 has 14 residues. Looked up from germline, CDR1 is SNHLY and CDR2 is FYNNEI.

The chain employs TRBV19 and TRBJ2-2; D possibly corresponds to TRBD1 (6 bases). V was pared by 3 bases and J by 2 bases, with 13 bases between. The CDR3 totals 16 residues. Looked up from germline, CDR1 is LNHDA and CDR2 is SQIVND (reference sequence). In DNA, the CDR3 is TGTGCCAGTAGTATCCCGGGACACGGAAACACCGGGGAGCTGTTTTTT. This codes for CASSIPGHGNTGELFF. Together with reference TRBV19 and TRBJ2-2, the CDR3 gives the full variable domain: DGGITQSPKYLFRKEGQNVTLSCEQNLNHDAMYWYRQDPGQGLRLIYYSQIVNDFQKGDIAEGYSVSREKKESFPLTVTSAQKNPTAFYLCASSIPGHGNTGELFFGEGSRLTVL.

The J gene is TRBJ2-7, the V gene TRBV12-2; TRBD2, the D gene given by the table, was not confirmed from the DNA. TRBV12-2 is annotated as a pseudogene. The CDR3 runs to 16 residues. As DNA, the CDR3 is TGTGCAAGTCGCTTGAGAAAACTAGCGGGAGGTCTCGAGCAGTACTTC. This encodes CASRLRKLAGGLEQYF.

A single count supports this clone. The rearrangement links TRBV5-1 to TRBJ2-3; the match to TRBD2 covers 14 bases. J gave up 1 base and V 4 bases, and 2 bases lay outside the gene matches. CDR3 size: 16 residues. Germline V CDR1 and CDR2: SGHRS, YFSETQ. CDR3 sequence: CASSRLAGGGTDTQYF. DNA of the CDR3: TGCGCCAGCAGCCGACTAGCGGGAGGGGGCACAGATACGCAGTATTTT.

The chain employs TRBV27 and TRBJ1-2; D unresolved. Germline CDR1 MNHEY, CDR2 SMNVEV (reference sequence). The CDR3 totals 14 residues. Between the trimmed V and J ends, which lost 2 bases and 2 bases, there was a span of 9 bases. CDR3 DNA: TGTGCCAGCAGTTTACGGGGATCGAACTATGGCTACACCTTC. It specifies CASSLRGSNYGYTF.

J is TRBJ2-7 and V is TRBV28; 8 nucleotides agree with TRBD2. CDR1 is MDHEN and CDR2 is SYDVKM in the germline V gene. This CDR3 comprises 15 residues. Trimming at V came to 6 bases and at J to 3 bases, leaving 10 bases not matched to a gene. As DNA, the CDR3 is TGTGCCAGCAGGGGAGTCAGCGGGAGCGTCTACGAGCAGTACTTC. This codes for CASRGVSGSVYEQYF.

V gene TRBV5-1 combines with J gene TRBJ1-5; D remains ambiguous. Germline CDR1 SGHRS, CDR2 YFSETQ. With 5 bases removed from V and 3 bases from J, the gap between germline ends came to 15 bases. The CDR3 sequence is 15 residues long. The CDR3 loop is CASRETPNNNQPQHF. CDR3 in DNA: TGCGCCAGCAGGGAGACGCCTAACAACAATCAGCCCCAGCATTTT.